This T cell receptor beta chain was found in a study of T cell responses to AZD1222 COVID-19 vaccine (dated by TCRdb to the early 2020s). Study-wide context: AZD1222 recipients whose second dose came at about 4 weeks and those whose second dose came at about 12 weeks were combined into one group, since spike-specific TCR depth and breadth did not differ between the two schedules. TCR sequencing covered 230 or so trial participants: 200 to 220 given two doses of AZD1222 and approximately 26 given two doses of MenACWY control vaccine. Trial participants were enrolled by age into subgroups of 18-55, 56-69 and 70-plus years, and about 150, 27 and 61 TCR-sequenced participants, respectively, were included in these subgroups.

As to this clone: The clone's antigen remains unknown. Base qualities are missing; no much larger clone stands one base away.

The CDR3 regions of human TCRbeta chains were analyzed by immunosequencing. In the original analysis: TCRs in the repertoires were compared against a reference library of SARS-CoV-2-specific TCRs that had been generated with the MIRA antigen-specificity platform. Breadth meant the fraction of unique TCRs that were SARS-CoV-2-associated, whereas depth meant the fraction of total T cells that were SARS-CoV-2-associated. Using the MIRA data, each spike-specific TCR was mapped to the spike region that the TCR reacts to and placed in a CD4 or CD8 class. Log10-transformed breadth and depth values were compared by one-way ANOVA with Sidak's multiple comparisons tests. This is the immuneACCESS table as TCRdb keeps it, with only in-frame sequences that have V and J called. A part of the clones is gone; compared with another copy, unresolved V genes explain less than half, and the rest is unexplained. V, J and clone size derive from that table, while D and trimming were established from the DNA sequence. This sample comprises 55,000 to 70,000 clones, 60% to 85% of them detected only once. The ten biggest clones cover roughly an eighth of the sample.

The investigation overall reported the following: Only five or six AZD1222 recipients were SARS-CoV-2 seropositive at baseline, limiting conclusions about previously exposed vaccinees. CD4 TCRs associated with the vaccine covered the entire spike protein, and the dominant responses were in regions 160-218 and 743-854. Reportedly, almost half of the unique spike-specific TCRs recognized epitopes lying outside the regions that are mutated in the B.1.351 and B.1.1.7 variants. Spike-specific TCR breadth and depth rose significantly after two AZD1222 doses compared with day 0 and with MenACWY recipients. Most participants were white British and females outnumbered males, and the authors suggested that clonal diversity may have been underestimated. Because no day 14 peak-response samples were available, repertoires were characterized only after the peak T cell response. The 56-69-year group was small, and its depth increase did not reach significance, likely because of low power.

The time point label, read with the paper, signifies: baseline before first vaccination. Samples from vaccinated people were obtained from the UK trials COV001 and COV002, which included a single-blind randomized controlled phase 2/3 trial of AZD1222 (ChAdOx1 nCoV-19) in healthy adults. For TCRbeta chain sequencing, PBMC samples were collected from trial participants at day 0 and at day 28 after the second dose. The sample here was peripheral blood, taken on day 0 of AZD1222 vaccination. This TCR came from an adult in good health.

The DNA reads as follows: TGTGCCAGCAGCCTCCAGGTCTCGGTCGGGGAGCTGTTTTTT. Protein translation: CASSLQVSVGELFF. Recombination connected TRBV7-9 to TRBJ2-2; no D segment can be confidently identified. CDR1 and CDR2, per the germline V gene (reference sequence), are SEHNR and FQNEAQ. Spanning cysteine to phenylalanine, the CDR3 consists of 14 amino acids. The DNA shown is the 42-base CDR3, in frame from base 1. At the junction V is shortened by 5 bases and J by 7 bases, with 14 bases in between.